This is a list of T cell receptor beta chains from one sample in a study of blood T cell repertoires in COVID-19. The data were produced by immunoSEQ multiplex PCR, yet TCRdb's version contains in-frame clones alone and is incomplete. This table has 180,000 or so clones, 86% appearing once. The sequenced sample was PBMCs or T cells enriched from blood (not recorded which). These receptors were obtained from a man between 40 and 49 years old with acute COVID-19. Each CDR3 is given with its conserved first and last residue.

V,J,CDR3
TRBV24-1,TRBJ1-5,CATSDSGTNYQPQHF
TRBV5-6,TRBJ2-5,CASSLLQVMGTQYF
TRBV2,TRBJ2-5,CASKIPAGGDETQYF
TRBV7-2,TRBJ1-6,CASSSRQGSSPLHF
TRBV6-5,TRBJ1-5,CASSYPGASNQPQHF
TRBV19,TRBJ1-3,CASSIRDSGNTIYF
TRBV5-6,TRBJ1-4,CASSLIQGREKLFF
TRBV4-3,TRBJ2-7,CASSRLQGQGTDEQYF
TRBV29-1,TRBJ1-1,CSVEEDRDEAFF
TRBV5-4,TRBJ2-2,CASSSTSGSYRELFF
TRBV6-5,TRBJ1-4,CASKRQNNEKLFF
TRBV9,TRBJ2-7,CASSARDTTYEQYF
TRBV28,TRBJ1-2,CATMGGGRPNYGYTF
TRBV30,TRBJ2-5,CAWRPPPLKETQYF
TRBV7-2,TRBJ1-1,CASSLARNTEAFF
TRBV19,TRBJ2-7,CASSIGGYEQYF
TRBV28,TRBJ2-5,CASKRRETQYF
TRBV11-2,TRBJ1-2,CASSLRGNYGYTF
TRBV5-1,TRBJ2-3,CASGSGTDTQYF
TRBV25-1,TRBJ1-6,CASSRDINSPLHF
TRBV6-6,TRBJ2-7,CASTYVDRVEQYF
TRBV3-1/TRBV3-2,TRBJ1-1,CASSLLLSTEAFF
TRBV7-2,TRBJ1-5,CASSLQGGGQPQHF
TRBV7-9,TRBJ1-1,CASSLGTANTEAFF
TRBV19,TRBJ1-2,CASSIPELYGYTF
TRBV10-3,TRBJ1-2,CAISDPPSRPNYGYTF
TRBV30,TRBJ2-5,CAWSKGRETQYF
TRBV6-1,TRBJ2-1,CASSESVYEQFF
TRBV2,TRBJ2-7,CASSRQGASSYEQYF
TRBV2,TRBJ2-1,CASAIGGSEPPSFF
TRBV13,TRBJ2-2,CASSPIRRDSNTGELFF
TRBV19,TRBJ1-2,CASRRQNYGYTF
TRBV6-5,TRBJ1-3,CASSSNRPSGNTIYF
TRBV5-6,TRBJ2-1,CASSINNEQFF
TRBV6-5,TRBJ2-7,CASSETQAYEQYF
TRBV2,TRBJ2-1,CASSVETNEQFF
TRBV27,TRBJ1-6,CASMRTVNSPLHF
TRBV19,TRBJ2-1,CASRPILASSYNEQFF
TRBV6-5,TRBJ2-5,CASTLNTGGETQYF
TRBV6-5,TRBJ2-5,CASRRLRGYQETQYF
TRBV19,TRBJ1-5,CASSLGGPQHF
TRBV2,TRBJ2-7,CASSDPAGRDPYEQYF